The 28 T cell receptor beta chains listed next were all sequenced from one sample in a study of blood T cell repertoires in COVID-19. Sequencing was performed with immunoSEQ multiplex PCR; in TCRdb, only in-frame clones are kept and a portion is missing. The table records approximately 160,000 clones, about 81% of them present only once. Sequenced input: peripheral blood. The receptors were sampled from a woman aged 80 or over with acute or convalescent COVID-19.

The count of this clone is one. V and J are TRBV28 and TRBJ1-5; 11 nucleotides align to TRBD1. The CDR3 has 15 amino acids. Germline V gene lookup returns CDR1 MDHEN and CDR2 SYDVKM. J was trimmed by 6 bases and V by 8 bases; bases with no gene match: 9. The CDR3 nucleotides read TGTGCCAGCGGAACCCGGGACAGGGGGTCTCAGCCCCAGCATTTT. This translates into CASGTRDRGSQPQHF. The full variable domain, with the rest looked up from reference TRBV28 and TRBJ1-5, is DVKVTQSSRYLVKRTGEKVFLECVQDMDHENMFWYRQDPGLGLRLIYFSYDVKMKEKGDIPEGYSVSREKKERFSLILESASTNQTSMYLCASGTRDRGSQPQHFGDGTRLSIL.

V gene TRBV28 combines with J gene TRBJ2-7; a weak D match, TRBD1 (5 bases). This CDR3 is built from 14 residues. The V end lost 3 bases, the J end lost 3 bases, and 12 bases lay between the germline ends. CDR1 and CDR2 from the germline V gene are MDHEN and SYDVKM. CDR3 loop: CASSFLSTDYEQYF. The CDR3 coding sequence is TGTGCCAGCAGTTTTCTCTCGACAGACTACGAGCAGTACTTC.

The CDR3 DNA sequence: TGTGCCTGGAGTAGGGACCTGCCAGGGTGGGGGGACGGCACTGAAGCTTTCTTT. This gives the protein CAWSRDLPGWGDGTEAFF. The chain is built from TRBV30 and TRBJ1-1; tentatively, D is TRBD1 (5 bases). V was cut by 2 bases and J by 4 bases, with 26 bases left in between. There are 18 residues in the CDR3. The V gene's germline CDR1 is GTSNPN and CDR2 SVGIG (reference sequence).

The CDR3 sequence: CASSAGTGGDDNEQFF. In DNA form, the CDR3 reads TGTGCCAGCAGCGCGGGGACAGGGGGCGATGACAATGAGCAGTTCTTC. The rearrangement joins TRBV5-6 to TRBJ2-1, with TRBD1 matching 12 bases. The CDR3 is 16 residues long. Germline loops: CDR1 SGHDT, CDR2 YYEEEE. The junction had 7 bases not matched to a gene; V was cut back by 4 bases and J by 5 bases.

The gene calls are TRBV5-5 and TRBJ2-4, with 8 bases matching TRBD2. The germline CDR1 and CDR2 sequences are SGHKS and YYEKEE (reference sequence). The CDR3 is 19 residues long. V was pared by 6 bases and J by 0 bases, with 17 bases of the junction left unmatched. The CDR3: CASTTEPGGQFLAKNIQYF. DNA for the CDR3: TGTGCCAGCACCACTGAGCCGGGGGGGCAGTTTCTAGCCAAAAACATTCAGTACTTC.

The J gene is TRBJ2-1, the V gene TRBV7-2; possible D gene TRBD1, 5 bases. V lost 2 bases, J lost 1 base, and 18 bases lay in between. The length of the CDR3 is 18 residues. Germline CDR1 SGHTA, CDR2 FQGNSA. The CDR3 nucleotides read TGTGCCAGCAGCTTACCCGCCAGGGCCGTAATATCCTACAATGAGCAGTTCTTC. The encoded protein is CASSLPARAVISYNEQFF.

The chain has TRBV24-1 and TRBJ1-5; 9 bases line up with TRBD1. The V gene's germline CDR1 is KGHDR and CDR2 SFDVKD. CDR3 length: 15 amino acids. J was trimmed by 2 bases and V by 3 bases; bases with no gene match: 1. The CDR3 sequence is CATSDRTGGNQPQHF. The CDR3 region has the DNA TGTGCCACCAGTGATCGGACAGGGGGCAATCAGCCCCAGCATTTT.

Concerning this clone: The junction departs from the called germline gene at one end, perhaps through a read error. This chain uses TRBV6-5 with TRBJ1-2; TRBD1 aligns across 7 bases. The CDR3 covers 11 residues. Germline CDR1 reads MNHEY; CDR2 reads SVGAGI. DNA of the CDR3: TGTGCCAGCAGCGACTACGACAGGGTATCCTTC. Translation gives CASSDYDRVSF.

The chain has TRBV9 and TRBJ1-1; 8 positions agree with TRBD1. The CDR3 length is 16 residues. Looked up from germline, CDR1 is SGDLS and CDR2 is YYNGEE. V was pared by 3 bases and J by 2 bases, with 9 bases of the junction left unmatched. CDR3 sequence: CASSAGQGWRNTEAFF. In DNA, the CDR3 is TGTGCCAGCAGCGCCGGACAGGGCTGGCGAAACACTGAAGCTTTCTTT.

The genes are TRBV6-6 and TRBJ2-7; TRBD1 matches at 11 bases. With V trimmed by 6 bases and J by 1 base, 2 bases remained unmatched. CDR3 size: 14 residues. CDR1 and CDR2 (germline): MNHNY, SVGAGI (reference sequence). The CDR3 sequence: CASRDRGLSYEQYF. As DNA, the CDR3 is TGTGCCAGCAGGGACAGGGGGCTTTCCTACGAGCAGTACTTC.

The chain employs TRBV28 and TRBJ2-1; 9 nucleotides agree with TRBD1. The CDR3 totals 14 residues. V lost 6 bases, J lost 7 bases, and 7 bases stayed unmatched. The germline gives CDR1 MDHEN, CDR2 SYDVKM. The CDR3 region is CASSKTGGGNEQFF. Here the CDR3 DNA reads TGTGCCAGCAGCAAAACAGGGGGCGGGAATGAGCAGTTCTTC.

The rearrangement links TRBV3-1 (or the pseudogene TRBV3-2) to TRBJ1-2; D is perhaps TRBD1 (5 bases). The ends were cut back, 0 bases at V and 2 bases at J, with 16 bases in the middle. The germline V gene has CDR1 LGHDT and CDR2 YNNKEL (reference sequence). This CDR3 spans 17 amino acids. The CDR3 reads CASSQDAAGPFNYGYTF. CDR3 bases: TGTGCCAGCAGCCAAGATGCTGCAGGGCCCTTCAACTATGGCTACACCTTC.

Here the CDR3 DNA reads TGTGCCAGCTCACCAAGGAGCACCGGGGAGCTGTTTTTT. Translating it yields CASSPRSTGELFF. The chain joins TRBV18 to TRBJ2-2; the D is unclear. Germline V CDR1 and CDR2: KGHSH, LQKENI. The V gene lost 2 bases and the J gene lost 4 bases, with 5 bases spanning the gap. There are 13 residues in the CDR3.

The V gene is TRBV27, the J gene TRBJ1-6, with a possible D match to TRBD1 (6 bases). CDR3 length equals 15 residues. Between the trimmed V and J ends, which lost 2 bases and 9 bases, there was a span of 14 bases. In germline, CDR1 is MNHEY, CDR2 SMNVEV (reference sequence). As DNA, the CDR3 is TGTGCCAGCAGTTTAGGGTGGCAGGGGACTTCACCCCTCCACTTT. Translated, it gives CASSLGWQGTSPLHF.

The chain has TRBV5-5 and TRBJ1-1, with D possibly being TRBD1 (6 bases). Trimming pared 1 base from V and 1 base from J, leaving 11 bases between. This CDR3 comprises 15 residues. From germline, CDR1 is SGHKS and CDR2 YYEKEE (reference sequence). CDR3 coding DNA: TGTGCCAGCAGCTTGTATGGGGGCCAGAACACTGAAGCTTTCTTT. Amino acid sequence: CASSLYGGQNTEAFF.

This clone is a singleton in its sample. This sequence joins TRBV6-6 and TRBJ1-2; D is unclear. Germline CDR1 and CDR2: MNHNY and SVGAGI (reference sequence). CDR3 size: 14 residues. Between the trimmed V and J ends, which lost 2 bases and 3 bases, there was a span of 10 bases. CDR3 DNA sequence: TGTGCCAGCAGTTACCGGGGAGCTTACTATGGCTACACCTTC. Amino acid sequence: CASSYRGAYYGYTF.

This chain connects TRBV18 to TRBJ1-5, with a tentative D call TRBD1 (5 bases). Germline lookup yields CDR1 KGHSH and CDR2 LQKENI. V shed 4 bases and J shed 7 bases, with 17 bases lying between them. CDR3 length: 15 residues. The CDR3 loop reads CASSQEGRQLQPQHF. The CDR3 coding sequence is TGTGCCAGCTCACAGGAGGGCCGACAGTTACAGCCCCAGCATTTT.

This rearrangement joins TRBV3-1 (or the pseudogene TRBV3-2) to TRBJ2-7, with D possibly matching TRBD1 (5 bases). The V end was cut by 7 bases, the J end by 0 bases, with 16 bases between. Germline CDR1 reads LGHDT; CDR2 reads YNNKEL (reference sequence). The CDR3 is 15 residues long. The CDR3 spells CASTRADKCSYEQYF. CDR3 DNA: TGTGCCAGCACCAGGGCCGACAAATGCTCCTACGAGCAGTACTTC.

V usage is TRBV18 and J usage is TRBJ2-2; D is undetermined. The CDR3 loop spans 13 amino acids. Germline lookup yields CDR1 KGHSH and CDR2 LQKENI. Trimming took 1 base from V and 6 from J, leaving 6 bases between them. CDR3 loop: CASSPQPSGELFF. CDR3 sequence (DNA): TGTGCCAGCTCACCACAGCCGTCCGGGGAGCTGTTTTTT.

The V gene is TRBV3-1 (or the pseudogene TRBV3-2), the J gene TRBJ1-2; 8 bases align to TRBD1. CDR3 length: 13 residues. The J segment lost 8 bases and the V segment lost 4 bases, leaving 6 bases of the junction unmatched. Germline CDR1 is LGHDT and CDR2 is YNNKEL (reference sequence). The CDR3 DNA is TGTGCCAGCAGCCCCGTGACAGGGGTCGGCTACACCTTC. It specifies CASSPVTGVGYTF.

This rearrangement joins TRBV28 to TRBJ2-5; 9 bases line up with TRBD2. The CDR3 loop spans 16 amino acids. Trimming removed 1 base from V and 4 bases from J; junction bases left unmatched: 7. Germline V gives CDR1 MDHEN, CDR2 SYDVKM. The CDR3 reads CASSLLRQAGGETQYF. CDR3 in DNA: TGTGCCAGCAGTTTATTGAGGCAAGCGGGAGGAGAGACCCAGTACTTC. Full variable domain (outside the CDR3, taken from reference TRBV28 and TRBJ2-5): DVKVTQSSRYLVKRTGEKVFLECVQDMDHENMFWYRQDPGLGLRLIYFSYDVKMKEKGDIPEGYSVSREKKERFSLILESASTNQTSMYLCASSLLRQAGGETQYFGPGTRLLVL.

The chain has TRBV19 and TRBJ2-7, with D perhaps matching TRBD1 (6 bases). V was trimmed by 4 bases and J by 1 base, leaving 14 bases between them. CDR3 length: 15 residues. The germline V gene has CDR1 LNHDA and CDR2 SQIVND (reference sequence). CDR3 coding DNA: TGTGCCAGTAGTAAGGTCTGGGACATATCCTACGAGCAGTACTTC. Amino acid sequence: CASSKVWDISYEQYF.

The chain has TRBV28 and TRBJ2-3; TRBD2 might be the D (6 bases). The CDR3 totals 14 residues. V lost 6 bases and J lost 2, with 12 bases in between. CDR1 and CDR2 from the germline V gene are MDHEN and SYDVKM. CDR3 protein: CASSSGTFTDTQYF. The CDR3 region has the DNA TGTGCCAGCAGCTCCGGGACTTTCACAGATACGCAGTATTTT.

The rearrangement uses TRBV19 and TRBJ1-6, with 10 bases aligning to TRBD1. The germline V gene has CDR1 LNHDA and CDR2 SQIVND (reference sequence). The CDR3 has 16 residues. V shed 8 bases, J shed 9 bases, and the junction held 13 bases outside the gene matches. The CDR3 DNA reads TGTGCCAGTGGAACCGACAGGGGGCATTCAGGTTCACCCCTCCACTTT. Translated, it gives CASGTDRGHSGSPLHF.

The gene calls are TRBV4-1 and TRBJ1-1, with D tentatively TRBD1 (6 bases). CDR3 length equals 15 residues. V was cut by 1 base and J by 2 bases, with 11 bases left in between. Looked up from germline, CDR1 is MGHRA and CDR2 is YSYEKL. In nucleotides, the CDR3 is TGCGCCAGCAGCCAAGCTGGCAGGGGTAACACTGAAGCTTTCTTT. As protein: CASSQAGRGNTEAFF.

On this clone itself: Sequence at one end of the junction differs from germline and may be a read error. This chain uses TRBV18 with TRBJ1-1; D gene unclear. Germline CDR1 KGHSH, CDR2 LQKENI. CDR3 length equals 13 residues. CDR3 protein: CASSPLMNTEAFF. In nucleotides, the CDR3 is TGTGCCAGCTCTCCACTTATGAACACTGAAGCTTTCTTT.

V usage is TRBV5-1 and J usage is TRBJ2-7; 12 nucleotides line up with TRBD2. Germline CDR1 is SGHRS and CDR2 is YFSETQ. Losses at the gene ends were 0 bases for V and 2 bases for J; bases not matched to a gene: 12. The CDR3 covers 19 residues. The CDR3 DNA reads as TGCGCCAGCAGCTTGGCCAATCTAGCGGGAGGGCCGTATACCTACGAGCAGTACTTC. Translated: CASSLANLAGGPYTYEQYF.

This clone was seen a few times. A read error may account for a junction end that differs from germline. The CDR3 spells CASSPGLVVSGAEQFF. CDR3 nucleotide sequence: TGTGCTAGCAGCCCGGGACTAGTCGTAAGTGGCGCTGAGCAGTTCTTC. The V and J genes are TRBV7-7 and TRBJ2-1, with TRBD2 matching over 8 bases. CDR1 SSHAT and CDR2 FNYEAQ come from the germline V gene (reference sequence). The CDR3 runs 16 residues. Looking up the rest from reference TRBV7-7 and TRBJ2-1 gives the full variable domain: GAGVSQSPRYKVTKRGQDVTLRCDPISSHATLYWYQQALGQGPEFLTYFNYEAQPDKSGLPSDRFSAERPEGSISTLTIQRTEQRDSAMYRCASSPGLVVSGAEQFFGPGTRLTVL.